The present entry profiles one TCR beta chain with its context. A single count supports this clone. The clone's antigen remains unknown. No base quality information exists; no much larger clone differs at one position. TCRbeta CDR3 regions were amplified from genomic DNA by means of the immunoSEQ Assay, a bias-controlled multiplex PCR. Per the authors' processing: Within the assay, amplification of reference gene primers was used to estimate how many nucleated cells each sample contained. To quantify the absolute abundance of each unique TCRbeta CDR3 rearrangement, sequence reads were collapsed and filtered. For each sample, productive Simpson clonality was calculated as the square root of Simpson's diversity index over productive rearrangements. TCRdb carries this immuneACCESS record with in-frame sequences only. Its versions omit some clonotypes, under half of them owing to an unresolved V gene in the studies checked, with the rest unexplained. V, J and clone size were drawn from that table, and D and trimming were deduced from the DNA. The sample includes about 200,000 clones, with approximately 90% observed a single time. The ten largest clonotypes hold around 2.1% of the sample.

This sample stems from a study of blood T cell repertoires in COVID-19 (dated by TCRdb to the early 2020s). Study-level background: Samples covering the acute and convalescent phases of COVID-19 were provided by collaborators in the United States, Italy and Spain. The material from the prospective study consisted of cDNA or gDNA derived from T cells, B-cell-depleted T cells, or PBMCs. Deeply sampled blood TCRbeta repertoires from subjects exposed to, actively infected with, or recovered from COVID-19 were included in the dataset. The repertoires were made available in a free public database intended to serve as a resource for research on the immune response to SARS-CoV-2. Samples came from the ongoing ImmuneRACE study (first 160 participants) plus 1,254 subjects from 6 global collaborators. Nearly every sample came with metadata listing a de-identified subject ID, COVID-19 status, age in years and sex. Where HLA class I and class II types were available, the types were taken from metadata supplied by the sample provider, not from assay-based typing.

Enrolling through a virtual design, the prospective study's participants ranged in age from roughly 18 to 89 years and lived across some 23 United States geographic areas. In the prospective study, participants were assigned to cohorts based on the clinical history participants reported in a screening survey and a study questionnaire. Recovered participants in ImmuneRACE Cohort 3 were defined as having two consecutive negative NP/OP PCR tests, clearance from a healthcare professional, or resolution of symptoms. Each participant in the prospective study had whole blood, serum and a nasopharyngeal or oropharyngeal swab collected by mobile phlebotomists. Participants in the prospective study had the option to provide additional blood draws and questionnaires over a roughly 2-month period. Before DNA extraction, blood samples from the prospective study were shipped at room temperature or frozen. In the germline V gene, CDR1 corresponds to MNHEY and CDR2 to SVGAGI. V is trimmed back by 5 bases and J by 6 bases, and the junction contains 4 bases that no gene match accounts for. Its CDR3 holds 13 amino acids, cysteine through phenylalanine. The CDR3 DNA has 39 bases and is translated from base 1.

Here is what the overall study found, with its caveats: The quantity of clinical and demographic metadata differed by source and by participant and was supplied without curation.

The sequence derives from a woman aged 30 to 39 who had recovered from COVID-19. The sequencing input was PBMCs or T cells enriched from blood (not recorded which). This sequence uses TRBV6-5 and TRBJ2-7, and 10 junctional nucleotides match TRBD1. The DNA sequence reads TGTGCCAGCAGTAGGGACAGGGGCCCCGAGCAGTACTTC. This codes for CASSRDRGPEQYF.